The 14 T cell receptor beta chains reported below all come from one sample, sequenced in a study of T cells in Graves' hyperthyroidism and ophthalmopathy. Authors of the study amplified TCR beta CDR3 regions from RNA transcripts. First-round RT-PCR targeting the TCR CDR3 was performed with the HTBI primer set. TCRdb fed the multiplex PCR reads into MiXCR, producing one record per CDR3 protein. The sample consists of over 350,000 distinct CDR3 sequences, under 15% of them appearing once. Specimen: blood. Every receptor here comes from a man in his late teens or twenties with Graves' ophthalmopathy.

This clonotype has at least ten counts. The chain combines TRBV27 with TRBJ1-1; TRBD1 agrees at 8 bases. Germline CDR1 and CDR2: MNHEY and SMNVEV (reference sequence). This CDR3 has 16 amino acids. V was pared by 5 bases and J by 3 bases, with 11 bases of the junction left unmatched. The CDR3 DNA sequence: TGTGCCAGCAGTCCCCTGGACAGGGTGACGGACACTGAAGCTTTCTTT. This translates into CASSPLDRVTDTEAFF.

This clonotype appeared many times. This chain connects TRBV5-1 to TRBJ2-1; TRBD2 matches 8 bases. The CDR3 sequence is 16 residues long. V trimming: 0 bases; J trimming: 4 bases; junction bases outside the gene matches: 6. The germline gives CDR1 SGHRS, CDR2 YFSETQ. CDR3 loop: CASSLAGGAPYNEQFF. The CDR3 nucleotides are TGCGCCAGCAGCTTGGCGGGGGGGGCCCCTTACAATGAGCAGTTCTTC.

The rearrangement joins TRBV4-1 to TRBJ2-2; TRBD2 agrees at 11 bases. The junction had 6 bases not matched to a gene; V was cut back by 1 base and J by 5 bases. This CDR3 is built from 17 residues. Germline V gene data show CDR1 as MGHRA and CDR2 as YSYEKL. The CDR3 protein is CASSQVAGGPRTGELFF. The CDR3 coding sequence is TGCGCCAGCAGCCAAGTAGCGGGGGGGCCTCGTACCGGGGAGCTGTTTTTT.

The V call is TRBV6-1, the J call TRBJ1-5, with D perhaps matching TRBD1 (5 bases). V shed 6 bases and J shed 7 bases, with 16 bases lying between them. The CDR3 covers 14 residues. The germline gives CDR1 MNHNS, CDR2 SASEGT. CDR3 sequence reads: CASRTGGRGQPQHF. DNA for the CDR3: TGTGCCAGCAGAACGGGGGGGAGGGGACAGCCCCAGCATTTT.

This clonotype was counted a few times. This rearrangement joins TRBV7-9 to TRBJ1-2; 7 bases match TRBD1. V was clipped by 2 bases and J by 3 bases; unmatched bases: 12. The CDR3 runs to 17 residues. Germline V gene sequence: CDR1 SEHNR, CDR2 FQNEAQ (reference sequence). CDR3 bases: TGTGCCAGCAGCTTACTTTCCGGGACAGTAGGTGACTATGGCTACACCTTC. This codes for CASSLLSGTVGDYGYTF.

The J gene is TRBJ1-1, the V gene TRBV19; D is ambiguous. The CDR3 is made up of 18 amino acids. Trimming cost V 0 bases and J 0 bases, with 17 bases left between them. CDR1 is LNHDA and CDR2 is SQIVND in the germline V gene (reference sequence). The CDR3 DNA reads as TGTGCCAGTAGTATAGATGGCTACGAATTAAAAGTGAACACTGAAGCTTTCTTT. Translation gives CASSIDGYELKVNTEAFF.

The genes are TRBV24-1 and TRBJ2-3; 7 positions match TRBD2. This CDR3 has 13 residues. The V gene's germline CDR1 is KGHDR and CDR2 SFDVKD. Trimming removed 5 bases from V and 5 bases from J; junction bases left unmatched: 3. CDR3 sequence: CATSASGGDTQYF. The CDR3, as DNA: TGTGCCACCAGTGCCTCGGGGGGAGATACGCAGTATTTT.

The V call is TRBV12-3 or TRBV12-4, the J call TRBJ2-4; 14 bases agree with TRBD2. The CDR3 spans 18 residues. Losses at the gene ends were 6 bases for V and 1 base for J; bases not matched to a gene: 8. The CDR3 DNA reads as TGTGCCAGCAGGGGGACTAGCGGGGGCCCCGGGGCCAAAAACATTCAGTACTTC. Protein sequence: CASRGTSGGPGAKNIQYF.

This clonotype occurred many times. The chain recombines TRBV7-3 with TRBJ2-7, with D perhaps matching TRBD2 (6 bases). V was clipped by 1 base and J by 6 bases, with 13 bases between them. CDR1 is SGHTA, CDR2 FQGTGA, per germline. CDR3 length equals 14 residues. The DNA for the CDR3 is TGTGCCAGCAGCTTAATGGGGGGAGCCAGCGAGCAGTACTTC. Its translation: CASSLMGGASEQYF.

This clonotype showed up many times. The chain recombines TRBV7-8 with TRBJ2-7; 8 bases line up with TRBD1. The CDR3 spans 14 residues. V shed 6 bases, J shed 2 bases, and the junction held 6 bases outside the gene matches. The germline V gene encodes CDR1 SGHVS and CDR2 FQNEAQ. CDR3 bases: TGTGCCAGCAGGCACCGGGACAGGCCCTACGAGCAGTACTTC. Its protein product is CASRHRDRPYEQYF.

This clonotype has more than one count but fewer than ten. V and J are TRBV4-2 and TRBJ2-2, with D maybe TRBD2 (6 bases). CDR3 length: 14 residues. V was pared by 0 bases and J by 5 bases, with 7 bases between. The germline V gene has CDR1 LGHNA and CDR2 YNFKEQ. CDR3 region: CASSQEAGTGELFF. In nucleotides, the CDR3 is TGTGCCAGCAGCCAAGAGGCGGGGACCGGGGAGCTGTTTTTT.

CDR3 in amino acids: CASSFKGQSYNSPLHF. The CDR3 DNA reads as TGTGCCAGCAGTTTCAAGGGACAGTCCTATAATTCACCCCTCCACTTT. The chain links TRBV27 to TRBJ1-6; 7 positions agree with TRBD1. The CDR3 is 16 residues long. Per germline, CDR1 MNHEY and CDR2 SMNVEV (reference sequence). J lost 1 base, V lost 3 bases, and 3 bases had no gene match.

A note on this clonotype: Here the CDR3 omits its conserved ending phenylalanine or tryptophan, so a read error is the likely source. This chain joins TRBV11-3 and TRBJ1-2; 9 nucleotides agree with TRBD1. This CDR3 is built from 18 residues. Germline V gives CDR1 SGHNT, CDR2 YENEEA. The V segment lost 5 bases and the J segment 3 bases; nucleotides outside the gene matches: 16. The CDR3 region is CASSRGGLPGQGYYGYTV. The CDR3 DNA follows: TGTGCCAGCAGCCGTGGGGGGCTGCCGGGACAGGGATACTATGGCTACACCGTC.

The J gene is TRBJ1-3, the V gene TRBV20-1, with TRBD1 matching 9 bases. CDR1 is DFQATT, CDR2 SNEGSKA, per germline (reference sequence). This CDR3 region has 13 residues. V gave up 5 bases and J gave up 4 bases; unmatched junction bases: 3. The CDR3 loop is CSAGDREGNTIYF. The CDR3 DNA follows: TGCAGTGCTGGGGACAGGGAAGGAAACACCATATATTTT.